Listed below are T cell receptor beta chains from one sample, sequenced in a study of T cell repertoires in cytomegalovirus infection. MiXCR, run by TCRdb on the reads, gives a single entry per CDR3 protein. The sample lists 750,000 to 950,000 distinct CDR3 sequences, about 29% occurring once. These receptors lack a known antigen. Sequences were derived from cultured CD8+ T cells from PBMCs, sampled from culture after CMV antigen stimulation. The receptor source for this set is a human donor in good health (CMV status not recorded). Some clones in this sample may be carry-over from other donors' samples. Both conserved end residues are part of each CDR3. D genes are given only for firm matches. Only some rows state a clone size, as once, few, many or a class for expanded clones.

d_gene: -; abundance: -; v_gene: TRBV6-2/TRBV6-3; j_gene: TRBJ1-5; CDR3nt: TGTGCCAGCAGGGGGGTTGGGCAGCCCCAGCATTTT; CDR3aa: CASRGVGQPQHF
d_gene: TRBD1; abundance: few; v_gene: TRBV6-5; j_gene: TRBJ2-1; CDR3nt: TGTGCCAGCAGTTACTCGGGGACAGGGGAATACAATGAGCAGTTCTTC; CDR3aa: CASSYSGTGEYNEQFF
d_gene: TRBD1; abundance: few; v_gene: TRBV19; j_gene: TRBJ2-2; CDR3nt: TGTGCCAGTAGTCTGCAGGGGGTGATTGGCGGGGAGCTGTTTTTT; CDR3aa: CASSLQGVIGGELFF
d_gene: -; abundance: few; v_gene: TRBV6-6; j_gene: TRBJ1-4; CDR3nt: TGTGCCAGCAGTACCCGGACGCCTCGTGAGGAAAAACTGTTTTTT; CDR3aa: CASSTRTPREEKLFF
d_gene: -; abundance: -; v_gene: TRBV6-1; j_gene: TRBJ2-5; CDR3nt: TGTGCCAGCAGTGAGCTCAGCGCAGAAGAGACCCAGTACTTC; CDR3aa: CASSELSAEETQYF
d_gene: TRBD1; abundance: few; v_gene: TRBV6-5; j_gene: TRBJ2-2; CDR3nt: TGTGCCAGCAGTTACTTACAGGGGGCCGGGGAGCTGTTTTTT; CDR3aa: CASSYLQGAGELFF
d_gene: -; abundance: many; v_gene: TRBV6-5; j_gene: TRBJ2-5; CDR3nt: TGTGCCAGCAAACCCACCGGGACCCAAGAGACCCAGTACTTC; CDR3aa: CASKPTGTQETQYF
d_gene: -; abundance: many; v_gene: TRBV7-2; j_gene: TRBJ1-3; CDR3nt: TGTGCCAGCAGCTTTATATTCACTGGAAACACCATATATTTT; CDR3aa: CASSFIFTGNTIYF
d_gene: TRBD1; abundance: few; v_gene: TRBV6-2/TRBV6-3; j_gene: TRBJ1-5; CDR3nt: TGTGCCAGCAGTTACCTTATACAGGGGGCAGGTCAGCCCCAGCATTTT; CDR3aa: CASSYLIQGAGQPQHF
d_gene: -; abundance: many; v_gene: TRBV7-8; j_gene: TRBJ1-5; CDR3nt: TGTGCCAGCAGCTTAAAGAATAGCAATCAGCCCCAGCATTTT; CDR3aa: CASSLKNSNQPQHF
d_gene: TRBD2; abundance: -; v_gene: TRBV4-3; j_gene: TRBJ2-1; CDR3nt: TGCGCCAGCAGCCAAGACTTAGGGACTATTAATGAGCAGTTCTTC; CDR3aa: CASSQDLGTINEQFF
d_gene: TRBD2; abundance: -; v_gene: TRBV12-3/TRBV12-4; j_gene: TRBJ2-5; CDR3nt: TGTGCCAGCAGGGGACTAGCGGCGTTTACTCAAGAGACCCAGTACTTC; CDR3aa: CASRGLAAFTQETQYF
d_gene: -; abundance: few; v_gene: TRBV6-2/TRBV6-3; j_gene: TRBJ1-5; CDR3nt: TGTGCCAGCAGTTACCATACAGTTAATCAGCCCCAGCATTTT; CDR3aa: CASSYHTVNQPQHF
d_gene: TRBD1; abundance: few; v_gene: TRBV5-1; j_gene: TRBJ1-6; CDR3nt: TGCGCCAGCAGCCAAGGACAGGGGGACCTCTATAATTCACCCCTCCACTTT; CDR3aa: CASSQGQGDLYNSPLHF
d_gene: -; abundance: -; v_gene: TRBV6-6; j_gene: TRBJ1-1; CDR3nt: TGTGCCAGTAGAGGTCCAGGGGAAAAGGTCACTGAAGCTTTCTTT; CDR3aa: CASRGPGEKVTEAFF
d_gene: -; abundance: -; v_gene: TRBV7-9; j_gene: TRBJ1-2; CDR3nt: TGTGCCAGCAGCTTAGAGGGATTAGGTTATGGCTACACCTTC; CDR3aa: CASSLEGLGYGYTF
d_gene: -; abundance: few; v_gene: TRBV6-5; j_gene: TRBJ1-3; CDR3nt: TGTGCCAGCAGTTACTATAGCTCTGGACACACCATATATTTT; CDR3aa: CASSYYSSGHTIYF
d_gene: -; abundance: few; v_gene: TRBV5-4; j_gene: TRBJ1-1; CDR3nt: TGTGCCAGCAGCCTCAGGTGGCCGGAGATAGAAGCTTTCTTT; CDR3aa: CASSLRWPEIEAFF
d_gene: -; abundance: -; v_gene: TRBV19; j_gene: TRBJ2-5; CDR3nt: TGTGCCAGTAGTATACGTAAAGGGTCCCAAGAGACCCAGTACTTC; CDR3aa: CASSIRKGSQETQYF
d_gene: -; abundance: -; v_gene: TRBV5-4; j_gene: TRBJ1-1; CDR3nt: TGTGCCAGCAGCTTGACCGAGGAGAGACTCAAAGCTTTCTTT; CDR3aa: CASSLTEERLKAFF
d_gene: -; abundance: few; v_gene: TRBV7-2; j_gene: TRBJ1-2; CDR3nt: TGTGCCAGCAGCTTAGCCGGCCGCTACACCTTC; CDR3aa: CASSLAGRYTF
d_gene: -; abundance: many; v_gene: TRBV6-2/TRBV6-3; j_gene: TRBJ2-5; CDR3nt: TGTGCCAGCAGTTACGGGGAGACCCAGTACTTC; CDR3aa: CASSYGETQYF
d_gene: TRBD2; abundance: -; v_gene: TRBV20-1; j_gene: TRBJ2-7; CDR3nt: TGCAGTGCCACGGGACTAGCTTTCGAGCAGTACTTC; CDR3aa: CSATGLAFEQYF
d_gene: -; abundance: few; v_gene: TRBV7-9; j_gene: TRBJ2-1; CDR3nt: TGTGCCAGCAGCTGGCCGAGCTCCTACAATGAGCAGTTCTTC; CDR3aa: CASSWPSSYNEQFF
d_gene: TRBD1; abundance: -; v_gene: TRBV7-4; j_gene: TRBJ2-5; CDR3nt: TGTGCCAGCAGCCAGCGGACAGGGATGGGAGAGACCCAGTACTTC; CDR3aa: CASSQRTGMGETQYF
d_gene: -; abundance: many; v_gene: TRBV6-2/TRBV6-3; j_gene: TRBJ2-1; CDR3nt: TGTGCCAGCAGCCAGGTGGGCTACCCGGCGAATGAGCAGTTCTTC; CDR3aa: CASSQVGYPANEQFF
d_gene: -; abundance: many; v_gene: TRBV27; j_gene: TRBJ2-5; CDR3nt: TGTGCCAGCAGTTTTTCCAGTCAAGAGACCCAGTACTTC; CDR3aa: CASSFSSQETQYF
d_gene: TRBD1; abundance: many; v_gene: TRBV15; j_gene: TRBJ1-5; CDR3nt: TGTGCCACCAGCACCACGACAGGGAACAATCAGCCCCAGCATTTT; CDR3aa: CATSTTTGNNQPQHF
d_gene: TRBD1; abundance: large; v_gene: TRBV7-8; j_gene: TRBJ2-2; CDR3nt: TGTGCCAGCAGCCGGACAGGGGTCACCGGGGAGCTGTTTTTT; CDR3aa: CASSRTGVTGELFF
d_gene: TRBD2; abundance: few; v_gene: TRBV19; j_gene: TRBJ2-3; CDR3nt: TGTGCCAGTAGTAGACTAGCGGGGGACGGAGATACGCAGTATTTT; CDR3aa: CASSRLAGDGDTQYF
d_gene: -; abundance: many; v_gene: TRBV11-2; j_gene: TRBJ1-4; CDR3nt: TGTGCCAGCAGCTTACGGGCCCCGAATGAAAAACTGTTTTTT; CDR3aa: CASSLRAPNEKLFF
d_gene: -; abundance: -; v_gene: TRBV12-3/TRBV12-4; j_gene: TRBJ1-1; CDR3nt: TGTGCCAGCAATACCGTCCCCGGGACGGCGAACACTGAAGCTTTCTTT; CDR3aa: CASNTVPGTANTEAFF
d_gene: -; abundance: -; v_gene: TRBV27; j_gene: TRBJ1-1; CDR3nt: TGTGCCAGCAGTTTATCCCCTTATGTGTCTGAAGCTTTCTTT; CDR3aa: CASSLSPYVSEAFF
d_gene: -; abundance: few; v_gene: TRBV14; j_gene: TRBJ2-2; CDR3nt: TGTGCCAGCAGCCAAGATTTCTCCCCCTTGAACACCGGGGAGCTGTTTTTT; CDR3aa: CASSQDFSPLNTGELFF
d_gene: -; abundance: few; v_gene: TRBV13; j_gene: TRBJ2-1; CDR3nt: TGTGCCAGCAGCCCCAGGGACCGCCCCTCCTACAATGAGCAGTTCTTC; CDR3aa: CASSPRDRPSYNEQFF
d_gene: TRBD1; abundance: -; v_gene: TRBV6-2/TRBV6-3; j_gene: TRBJ1-1; CDR3nt: TGTGCCAGCAGTTACACGGACAGGGAAAATTATCCGCCTACTGAAGCTTTCTTT; CDR3aa: CASSYTDRENYPPTEAFF
d_gene: -; abundance: -; v_gene: TRBV7-9; j_gene: TRBJ1-2; CDR3nt: TGTGCCAGCAGCCGGGGACAAAGTTACACCTTC; CDR3aa: CASSRGQSYTF
d_gene: -; abundance: -; v_gene: TRBV7-9; j_gene: TRBJ1-6; CDR3nt: TGTGCCAGCAGCTTAGAACCCAGGGACGGTCATAATTCACCCCTCCACTTT; CDR3aa: CASSLEPRDGHNSPLHF
d_gene: TRBD1; abundance: -; v_gene: TRBV4-3; j_gene: TRBJ2-1; CDR3nt: TGCGCCAGCAGCTACTTCACAGGGGGCAATGAGCAGTTCTTC; CDR3aa: CASSYFTGGNEQFF
d_gene: TRBD1; abundance: -; v_gene: TRBV7-6; j_gene: TRBJ1-2; CDR3nt: TGTGCCAGCGATCAGGGGGCTACTTACTATGGCTACACCTTC; CDR3aa: CASDQGATYYGYTF
d_gene: -; abundance: -; v_gene: TRBV6-8; j_gene: TRBJ2-2; CDR3nt: TGTGCCAGCAGTTACTCGTCTAACTTTAACACCGGGGAGCTGTTTTTT; CDR3aa: CASSYSSNFNTGELFF
d_gene: TRBD2; abundance: few; v_gene: TRBV6-1; j_gene: TRBJ2-5; CDR3nt: TGTGCCAGCAGTGAACTGGGGCTGGCGGGGGTGGAGACCCAGTACTTC; CDR3aa: CASSELGLAGVETQYF
d_gene: -; abundance: few; v_gene: TRBV27; j_gene: TRBJ1-1; CDR3nt: TGTGCCAGCAGTTTCTACGGTGAAGCTTTCTTT; CDR3aa: CASSFYGEAFF
d_gene: -; abundance: -; v_gene: TRBV11-2; j_gene: TRBJ2-5; CDR3nt: TGTGCCAGCAGCTTCAAACCTAAAGAGACCCAGTACTTC; CDR3aa: CASSFKPKETQYF
d_gene: -; abundance: -; v_gene: TRBV27; j_gene: TRBJ2-1; CDR3nt: TGTGCCAGCAGTTCCCAGGGTTACGATGAGCAGTTCTTC; CDR3aa: CASSSQGYDEQFF
d_gene: -; abundance: few; v_gene: TRBV6-6; j_gene: TRBJ1-1; CDR3nt: TGTGCCAGCAGTTACTTAGCAGAATTGAACACTGAAGCTTTCTTT; CDR3aa: CASSYLAELNTEAFF
d_gene: -; abundance: many; v_gene: TRBV6-6; j_gene: TRBJ1-1; CDR3nt: TGTGCCAGCAGTTACCAGGGACAGAACACTGAAGCTTTCTTT; CDR3aa: CASSYQGQNTEAFF
d_gene: -; abundance: -; v_gene: TRBV7-9; j_gene: TRBJ2-3; CDR3nt: TGTGCCAGCAGCCCGGGAGACCCGCCTAGCACAGATACGCAGTATTTT; CDR3aa: CASSPGDPPSTDTQYF
d_gene: TRBD1; abundance: few; v_gene: TRBV20-1; j_gene: TRBJ2-7; CDR3nt: TGCAGTGCTAGAGATCTTGGACAGGACTACGAGCAGTACTTC; CDR3aa: CSARDLGQDYEQYF
d_gene: -; abundance: -; v_gene: TRBV2; j_gene: TRBJ1-5; CDR3nt: TGTGCCAGCCAGGGGCTTAGGCAGCCCCAGCATTTT; CDR3aa: CASQGLRQPQHF
d_gene: -; abundance: -; v_gene: TRBV2; j_gene: TRBJ1-1; CDR3nt: TGTGCCAGCAGGGGCAGCTTGAACACTGAAGCTTTCTTT; CDR3aa: CASRGSLNTEAFF
d_gene: -; abundance: many; v_gene: TRBV7-2; j_gene: TRBJ2-1; CDR3nt: TGTGCCAGCAGCTCTCCCCCTGAATCCAATGAGCAGTTCTTC; CDR3aa: CASSSPPESNEQFF
d_gene: -; abundance: -; v_gene: TRBV12-3/TRBV12-4; j_gene: TRBJ1-5; CDR3nt: TGTGCCAGCAGTGGACTTGGGGGCAATCAGCCCCAGCATTTT; CDR3aa: CASSGLGGNQPQHF
d_gene: -; abundance: -; v_gene: TRBV6-1; j_gene: TRBJ1-1; CDR3nt: TGTGCCAGCAGCAGCCCGGGGGGGGCGAAATCTGAAGCTTTCTTT; CDR3aa: CASSSPGGAKSEAFF
d_gene: -; abundance: few; v_gene: TRBV4-3; j_gene: TRBJ1-1; CDR3nt: TGCGCCAGCAGCCAAGATCCACAGGGAGGGACTGAAGCTTTCTTT; CDR3aa: CASSQDPQGGTEAFF
d_gene: -; abundance: -; v_gene: TRBV15; j_gene: TRBJ1-6; CDR3nt: TGTGCCACCAGCTCTTTTCCGGGGGTCCAATCACCCCTCCACTTT; CDR3aa: CATSSFPGVQSPLHF
d_gene: -; abundance: -; v_gene: TRBV10-3; j_gene: TRBJ2-6; CDR3nt: TGTGCCGTTACGATATTCGACTCTGGGGCCAACGTCCTGACTTTC; CDR3aa: CAVTIFDSGANVLTF
d_gene: -; abundance: few; v_gene: TRBV27; j_gene: TRBJ1-4; CDR3nt: TGTGCCAGCAGTTTAGGAGGAAAGGAAAAACTGTTTTTT; CDR3aa: CASSLGGKEKLFF